This entry describes one T cell receptor (beta chain). The same CDR3 can be traced to other DNA sequences in this sample. The CDR3 has 14 amino acids. V shed 5 bases, J shed 2 bases, and the junction held 3 bases outside the gene matches. Looked up from germline, CDR1 is SGHTA and CDR2 is FQGNSA. Repertoires were generated with immunoSEQ multiplex PCR, while TCRdb's copy carries only in-frame clones and drops some. The sample holds a few hundred thousand clones, around 86% seen once. The record originates from a study of blood T cell repertoires in COVID-19. Background on the study: The cDNA or gDNA used as material had been derived from T cells, B-cell-depleted T cells, or PBMCs.

The chain joins TRBV7-2 to TRBJ2-5, with 9 bases that match TRBD1. The TCR sequence derives from a woman aged 30 to 39 with active or convalescent COVID-19. The sequenced sample consisted of peripheral blood. CDR3: CASSRDRAQETQYF. In DNA form, the CDR3 reads TGTGCCAGCAGCCGGGACAGGGCTCAAGAGACCCAGTACTTC.